The rows below give T cell receptor beta chains drawn from one sample of a study of identifying expanded T cells in peripheral blood. Repertoires were generated with immunoSEQ multiplex PCR, while TCRdb's copy carries only in-frame clones and drops some. The sample has some 99,000 clones, 88% seen once. Sequenced: blood. Receptors originate from a person between 18 and 75 years old in good health. Each CDR3 is given with its conserved first and last residue. The order of the fields is clone size, V gene, J gene, D gene, CDR3 DNA, CDR3 protein. A D gene is named only where the DNA matches it firmly. Only part of the rows carry a size: once, few, many, or a class if the clone is expanded.

>-|TRBV11-2|TRBJ2-3|-
TGTGCCAGCAGCTCTCCGAGGTTTAGCACAGATACGCAGTATTTT
CASSSPRFSTDTQYF
>once|TRBV13|TRBJ1-1|-
TGTGCCAGCAGCCTAAGGACAGCCACAAGCGGAGCTTTCTTT
CASSLRTATSGAFF
>-|TRBV5-1|TRBJ2-7|TRBD2
TGCGCCAGCAGCTTTGGGGGGGACGAGCAGTACTTC
CASSFGGDEQYF
>-|TRBV7-8|TRBJ2-7|TRBD1
TGTGCCAGCAGCTTAGCCCACCGGGGACAGGCGGTCTACGAGCAGTACTTC
CASSLAHRGQAVYEQYF
>once|TRBV18|TRBJ2-1|-
TGTGCCAGCTCACCACCGCCTTGGGAAAAAACCCCTAATGAGCAGTTCTTC
CASSPPPWEKTPNEQFF
>-|TRBV7-2|TRBJ1-6|-
TGTGCCAGCAGCAGGGTTTTCAGGGATAATTCACCCCTCCACTTT
CASSRVFRDNSPLHF
>-|TRBV6-1|TRBJ2-7|-
TGTGCCAGCAGTGAGTCCCCTAAGTACGAGCAGTACTTC
CASSESPKYEQYF
>-|TRBV6-5|TRBJ1-1|-
TGTGCCACTATGGGGGGGTTGGGTAACACTGAAGCTTTCTTT
CATMGGLGNTEAFF
>-|TRBV6-5|TRBJ2-7|-
TGTGCCAGCACATTGGCGGGGAGCTACGAGCAGTACTTC
CASTLAGSYEQYF
>-|TRBV7-8|TRBJ1-1|-
TGTGCCAGCAGCTATTCGGGGGTGGGGAACACTGAAGCTTTCTTT
CASSYSGVGNTEAFF